This T cell receptor beta chain was recovered during a study of T cell repertoires in cytomegalovirus infection. Study details: It can be stated that public TCR beta signatures indicated CMV infection as well as a matching HLA type.

The CDR3 totals 19 residues. The V gene end was trimmed by 5 bases and the J gene end by 1 base; junction bases not matched to a gene: 17. Germline-derived CDR1 and CDR2 are SEHNR and FQNEAQ (reference sequence). To note about this clonotype: Its target is unknown.

MiXCR, applied by TCRdb to the reads, yields one record per CDR3 protein. The data hold roughly 80,000 distinct CDR3 sequences, with roughly a quarter observed a single time. Study-level results: Frequencies of public TCR beta families were cumulated, and this identified carriers of CMV plus the relevant HLA. HLA-C-restricted CMV-specific TCR beta clonotypes were dominant in the ex vivo response.

This clonotype was sampled from a human donor in good health (CMV status not recorded). Some clones in this sample may be carry-over from other donors' samples. This chain connects TRBV7-9 to TRBJ2-7; TRBD1 aligns across 10 bases. The specimen comprised CD8+ T cells from cultured PBMCs, sampled from culture after CMV antigen stimulation. The CDR3 region is CASSPSQDRGSSRSYEQYF. CDR3 sequence (DNA): TGTGCCAGCAGCCCATCCCAGGACAGGGGGTCCTCCCGATCCTACGAGCAGTACTTC.